The next 31 T cell receptor beta chains were all read from a single sample in a study of T-cell memory formation after mild COVID-19. Via MiXCR, TCRdb re-called the 5' RACE reads, giving one row per CDR3 protein. The data hold more than 9,500 distinct CDR3 sequences, with roughly 15% observed a single time. Sequenced sample: PBMCs or a T cell subset sorted from them (not recorded which). Receptor source: a man aged 18 to 29 who had mild COVID-19 (a few samples of this study predate the infection). Cell type and time point are not known.

This clonotype is judged medium-sized. The CDR3 region has the DNA TGCAGTGCTCCCGACAGGGACCTCTATGGCTACACCTTC. Protein: CSAPDRDLYGYTF. The chain has TRBV20-1 and TRBJ1-2; TRBD1 matches 7 bases. The germline V gene encodes CDR1 DFQATT and CDR2 SNEGSKA (reference sequence). Losses at the gene ends were 5 bases for V and 4 bases for J; bases not matched to a gene: 7. This CDR3 has 13 amino acids.

V gene TRBV29-1 combines with J gene TRBJ2-1; D is ambiguous. The CDR3 is 10 residues long. Per germline, CDR1 SQVTM and CDR2 ANQGSEA. V lost 8 bases and J lost 7, with 9 bases in between. The CDR3 sequence is CSFYLNEQFF. As DNA, the CDR3 is TGCAGCTTCTACCTAAATGAGCAGTTCTTC.

This clonotype was detected ten times or more. The chain combines TRBV7-2 with TRBJ2-1; possible D gene TRBD2, 5 bases. The CDR3 consists of 12 residues. Trimming cost V 5 bases and J 8 bases, with 10 bases left between them. CDR1 and CDR2 from the germline V gene are SGHTA and FQGNSA. The CDR3 coding sequence is TGTGCCAGCAGCCGAGGGATCGATGAGCAGTTCTTC. This gives the protein CASSRGIDEQFF.

This clonotype appeared many times. The CDR3 DNA follows: TGCGCCAGCAGCTTGGGTGGACAGGGCCACTACGAGCAGTACGTC. This encodes CASSLGGQGHYEQYV. This sequence joins TRBV5-1 and TRBJ2-7, with 8 positions matching TRBD1. The CDR3 totals 15 residues. Germline CDR1 reads SGHRS; CDR2 reads YFSETQ. The ends lost 0 bases at V and 3 bases at J; junction bases unmatched: 5.

The V and J genes are TRBV27 and TRBJ2-5; D not resolved. Germline loops: CDR1 MNHEY, CDR2 SMNVEV (reference sequence). CDR3 length equals 13 residues. Trimming pared 3 bases from V and 7 bases from J, leaving 12 bases between. The CDR3 protein is CASSLLGFGTQYF. CDR3 nucleotides: TGTGCCAGCAGTTTGTTGGGGTTTGGGACCCAGTACTTC.

This clonotype was seen a handful of times. The V gene is TRBV6-6, the J gene TRBJ2-1; 9 nucleotides agree with TRBD1. The germline gives CDR1 MNHNY, CDR2 SVGAGI (reference sequence). The CDR3 extends over 20 amino acids. V lost 2 bases, J lost 7 bases, and 21 bases stayed unmatched. CDR3 residues: CASSYPAPGQGLNPRNEQFF. CDR3 nucleotide sequence: TGTGCCAGCAGTTACCCGGCTCCGGGACAGGGCTTAAATCCTCGGAATGAGCAGTTCTTC.

This clonotype was counted at least ten times. The V and J genes are TRBV6-2 or TRBV6-3 and TRBJ2-7; weak D call: TRBD1 (7 bases). Trimming left V 2 bases short and J 3 bases short, with 11 bases between. CDR1 is MNHEY, CDR2 SVGEGT, per germline. CDR3 length: 14 residues. CDR3 in amino acids: CASSYAGGLYEQYF. CDR3 DNA: TGTGCCAGCAGTTACGCAGGGGGACTCTACGAGCAGTACTTC.

This clonotype turned up a few times. V usage is TRBV12-3 or TRBV12-4 and J usage is TRBJ1-1; unclear D gene. This CDR3 comprises 11 residues. The germline V and J ends were trimmed by 8 bases and 5 bases, with 9 bases remaining between them. The CDR3 here is CASGGWTEAFF. The CDR3 DNA sequence: TGTGCCAGCGGCGGATGGACTGAAGCTTTCTTT.

The V and J genes are TRBV19 and TRBJ1-5, with D unclear. Germline values: CDR1 LNHDA, CDR2 SQIVND (reference sequence). The CDR3 consists of 16 residues. Trimming removed 1 base at V and 5 bases at J, with 15 bases between. CDR3 sequence: CASSIVPGDTYQPQHF. The DNA of the CDR3 is TGTGCCAGTAGTATAGTTCCAGGAGATACTTATCAGCCCCAGCATTTT.

This clonotype was observed a few times. J is TRBJ1-2 and V is TRBV6-5; the D gene is possibly TRBD1 (6 bases). V lost 2 bases and J 3 bases, leaving 10 bases between the germline ends. The length of the CDR3 is 14 residues. CDR1 is MNHEY, CDR2 SVGAGI, per germline. In DNA, the CDR3 is TGTGCCAGCAGTTACGGGGGCGGTCACTATGGCTACACCTTC. Protein product: CASSYGGGHYGYTF.

This clonotype has a count of ten or more. The chain recombines TRBV7-9 with TRBJ2-7, with a weak D call TRBD2 (5 bases). Trimming took 5 bases from V and 2 from J, leaving 7 bases between them. The CDR3 runs 12 residues. Germline CDR1 SEHNR, CDR2 FQNEAQ (reference sequence). CDR3 in amino acids: CASSPGTYEQYF. Written as DNA, the CDR3 is TGTGCCAGCAGCCCCGGGACCTACGAGCAGTACTTC.

This clonotype has ten or more counts. The chain joins TRBV20-1 to TRBJ2-5, with D tentatively TRBD1 (5 bases). V lost 6 bases and J lost 5, with 16 bases in between. Germline loops: CDR1 DFQATT, CDR2 SNEGSKA (reference sequence). This CDR3 has 13 residues. This chain's CDR3 is CSAFLPRAETQYF. DNA for the CDR3: TGCAGTGCCTTCCTCCCCAGGGCGGAGACCCAGTACTTC.

This clonotype has at least ten counts. This sequence joins TRBV5-1 and TRBJ2-5, with TRBD2 matching over 11 bases. V gave up 0 bases and J gave up 4 bases; unmatched junction bases: 2. CDR3 size: 15 residues. CDR1 and CDR2 (germline): SGHRS, YFSETQ. The DNA for the CDR3 is TGCGCCAGCAGCTTGGTGCTAGCGGGGGGAGAGACCCAGTACTTC. Its translation is CASSLVLAGGETQYF.

The chain joins TRBV2 to TRBJ2-1, with D perhaps being TRBD1 or TRBD2 (6 bases each). Trimming cost V 0 bases and J 7 bases, with 25 bases left between them. This CDR3 has 19 residues. Germline-derived CDR1 and CDR2 are SNHLY and FYNNEI. As DNA, the CDR3 is TGTGCCAGCAGTGAAGCGCCGCTTTTCCTAGTGGGGGGCTGGAATGAGCAGTTCTTC. It is translated as CASSEAPLFLVGGWNEQFF.

This clonotype rates as medium-sized (0.01 to 0.1%). This chain uses TRBV2 with TRBJ2-3; 10 nucleotides agree with TRBD2. V dropped 8 bases and J dropped 0; count of bases not matched to a gene: 5. The CDR3 has 15 amino acids. Germline CDR1 and CDR2: SNHLY and FYNNEI. CDR3 sequence reads: CASFTSGASTDTQYF. The CDR3 DNA sequence: TGTGCCAGCTTTACTAGCGGGGCCAGCACAGATACGCAGTATTTT.

The CDR3 loop is CATSDLAVVGDTQYF. In nucleotides, the CDR3 is TGTGCCACCAGTGATCTCGCAGTTGTGGGGGATACGCAGTATTTT. The chain carries TRBV24-1 and TRBJ2-3; no firm D call. Trimming took 3 bases from V and 6 from J, leaving 15 bases between them. CDR1 and CDR2 (germline): KGHDR, SFDVKD. This CDR3 has 15 amino acids.

The rearrangement links TRBV12-3 or TRBV12-4 to TRBJ1-2, with D perhaps TRBD1 (5 bases). The CDR3 runs 13 residues. The V end was cut by 6 bases, the J end by 8 bases, with 16 bases between. This CDR3 reads CASSLGGRGGYTF. The CDR3 bases are TGTGCCAGCAGCCTCGGGGGTAGAGGAGGCTACACCTTC.

This chain connects TRBV12-3 or TRBV12-4 to TRBJ2-2; D is perhaps TRBD1 (6 bases). The CDR3 consists of 14 residues. The V end was cut by 6 bases, the J end by 1 base, with 9 bases between. This CDR3 is CASRPQGNTGELFF. In DNA form, the CDR3 reads TGTGCCAGCAGACCACAGGGGAACACCGGGGAGCTGTTTTTT.

This clonotype appeared a few times. This sequence joins TRBV6-2 or TRBV6-3 and TRBJ2-7; D might be TRBD1 or TRBD2, each matching 5 bases. V was shortened by 7 bases and J by 4 bases, with 14 bases between the two germline ends. This CDR3 is 13 amino acids long. Germline loops: CDR1 MNHEY, CDR2 SVGEGT. Here the CDR3 reads CASKSVGRYEQYV. The CDR3 region has the DNA TGTGCCAGCAAAAGTGTGGGACGATACGAGCAGTACGTC.

This clonotype was seen more than once but under ten times. The chain carries TRBV29-1 and TRBJ1-1; D call uncertain. Per the germline V gene, CDR1 is SQVTM and CDR2 is ANQGSEA. The CDR3 runs to 14 residues. Trimming took 0 bases from V and 2 from J, leaving 10 bases between them. CDR3 region: CSVEEGKVNTEAFF. CDR3 sequence (DNA): TGCAGCGTTGAAGAAGGCAAAGTCAACACTGAAGCTTTCTTT.

In this sample, this clonotype turned up many times. This chain connects TRBV4-1 to TRBJ1-2, with 11 nucleotides matching TRBD1. V trimming: 1 base; J trimming: 4 bases; junction bases outside the gene matches: 8. This CDR3 is built from 17 residues. CDR1 is MGHRA, CDR2 YSYEKL, per germline. CDR3 amino acids: CASSQVVVGTGGYGYTF. CDR3 coding DNA: TGCGCCAGCAGCCAAGTAGTGGTAGGGACAGGGGGCTATGGCTACACCTTC.

This clonotype occurred a few times. The chain recombines TRBV12-3 or TRBV12-4 with TRBJ1-1; D is unresolved. V shed 3 bases and J shed 4 bases, with 18 bases lying between them. This CDR3 is built from 16 residues. As DNA, the CDR3 is TGTGCCAGCAGTTTCACGGGAAAGGGTACGGGCACTGAAGCTTTCTTT. Its translation: CASSFTGKGTGTEAFF.

This clonotype was detected many times. The rearrangement joins TRBV6-5 to TRBJ1-2; D uncertain. There are 17 residues in the CDR3. Trimming took 0 bases from V and 4 from J, leaving 18 bases between them. CDR1 is MNHEY and CDR2 is SVGAGI in the germline V gene. CDR3 DNA: TGTGCCAGCAGTTACTCCAACCCCCCGGATCGCGTCTATGGCTACACCTTC. Protein: CASSYSNPPDRVYGYTF.

As regards this clonotype: A read error is possible here, since a much larger clone lies one base away. The J gene is TRBJ2-1, the V gene TRBV7-2; D is unclear. V lost 3 bases and J 7 bases, leaving 16 bases between the germline ends. This CDR3 has 15 amino acids. In germline, CDR1 is SGHTA, CDR2 FQGNSA. The chain's CDR3 is CASSFVWQARNEQFF. The CDR3 coding sequence is TGTGCCAGCAGCTTTGTGTGGCAGGCCAGGAATGAGCAGTTCTTC.

The table lists this clonotype with many counts. The chain recombines TRBV20-1 with TRBJ2-5; tentatively, D is TRBD2 (7 bases). The CDR3 length is 18 residues. CDR1 is DFQATT and CDR2 is SNEGSKA in the germline V gene (reference sequence). V was clipped by 0 bases and J by 0 bases, with 20 bases between them. The DNA of the CDR3 is TGCAGTGCTAGAGATCTTTCCGGGGAGGGGGGGAACCAAGAGACCCAGTACTTC. It yields the protein CSARDLSGEGGNQETQYF.

This clonotype was recorded many times. The chain recombines TRBV7-6 with TRBJ2-2; 9 positions agree with TRBD2. Germline lookup yields CDR1 SGHVS and CDR2 FNYEAQ. The CDR3 has 14 amino acids. V shed 1 base and J 7 bases; nucleotides not matched to a gene: 1. The CDR3 DNA reads as TGTGCCAGCAGCTTAGGACTAGCGGTCGGGGAGCTGTTTTTT. Protein sequence: CASSLGLAVGELFF.

This clonotype was recorded many times. The chain joins TRBV7-2 to TRBJ1-1, with D unresolved. The germline gives CDR1 SGHTA, CDR2 FQGNSA. This CDR3 spans 13 amino acids. V shed 5 bases and J shed 8 bases, with 15 bases lying between them. The DNA for the CDR3 is TGTGCCAGCAGCGACTCCCTCTGGTGGGAAGCTTTCTTT. Translation gives CASSDSLWWEAFF.

In this sample, this clonotype turned up many times. DNA for the CDR3: TGCGCCAGCAGCCATCCAGGGGTTGACACCGGGGAGCTGTTTTTT. It encodes CASSHPGVDTGELFF. The J gene is TRBJ2-2, the V gene TRBV4-1; D perhaps matches TRBD1 (6 bases). CDR1 and CDR2 (germline): MGHRA, YSYEKL. V lost 3 bases, J lost 3 bases, and 11 bases lay in between. The CDR3 is 15 amino acids.

V gene TRBV19 combines with J gene TRBJ2-2; D unclear. Per germline, CDR1 LNHDA and CDR2 SQIVND (reference sequence). This CDR3 comprises 12 residues. The V and J ends lost 9 bases and 7 bases respectively, with 12 bases between them. CDR3 sequence reads: CASAGAVGELFF. CDR3 DNA: TGTGCCAGCGCAGGTGCGGTCGGGGAGCTGTTTTTT.

V gene TRBV4-1 combines with J gene TRBJ1-1; D call uncertain. Trimming pared 0 bases from V and 1 base from J, leaving 15 bases between. The CDR3 loop spans 17 amino acids. Germline V gene data show CDR1 as MGHRA and CDR2 as YSYEKL. The CDR3 coding sequence is TGCGCCAGCAGCCAAGAAGAGTCCGGCTTTACGAACACTGAAGCTTTCTTT. Protein sequence: CASSQEESGFTNTEAFF.

This clonotype was found a few times. This chain links TRBV27 with TRBJ2-1; D gene unclear. V lost 0 bases and J 0 bases, leaving 6 bases between the germline ends. The CDR3 extends over 15 amino acids. Per the germline V gene, CDR1 is MNHEY and CDR2 is SMNVEV (reference sequence). Here the CDR3 reads CASSLSSRSYNEQFF. CDR3 DNA: TGTGCCAGCAGTTTATCATCCCGCTCCTACAATGAGCAGTTCTTC.